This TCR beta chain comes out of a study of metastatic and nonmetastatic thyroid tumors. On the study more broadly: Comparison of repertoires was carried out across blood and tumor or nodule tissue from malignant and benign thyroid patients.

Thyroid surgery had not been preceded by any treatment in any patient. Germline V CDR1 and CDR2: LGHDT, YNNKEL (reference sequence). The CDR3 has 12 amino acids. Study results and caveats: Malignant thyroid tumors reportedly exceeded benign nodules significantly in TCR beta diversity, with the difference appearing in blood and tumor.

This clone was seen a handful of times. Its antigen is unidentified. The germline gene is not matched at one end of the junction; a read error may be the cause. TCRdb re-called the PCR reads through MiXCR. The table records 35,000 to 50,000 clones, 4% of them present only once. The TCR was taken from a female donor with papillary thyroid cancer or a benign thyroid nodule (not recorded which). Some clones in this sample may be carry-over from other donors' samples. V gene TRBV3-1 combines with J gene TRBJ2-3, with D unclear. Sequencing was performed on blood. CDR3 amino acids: CASGQVGDTQYF. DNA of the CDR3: TGTGCCAGCGGCCAAGTCGGGGATACGCAGTATTTT.